This TCR beta chain was sequenced for a study of regulatory T cells in long-lasting Graves disease. iRepertoire HTBI primers and Arm-PCR of CDR3 regions built TCR beta libraries. TCRdb fed the multiplex PCR reads into MiXCR, producing one record per CDR3 protein. The sample includes 450,000 to 600,000 distinct CDR3 sequences, roughly 17% of them seen just once. This clonotype was observed at least ten times. Time point reported: newly diagnosed GD, antithyroid drugs for less than 3 months. PBMCs were the source of the RNA used for TCR sequencing. CDR3 length equals 12 residues. Trimming took 3 bases from V and 3 from J, leaving 5 bases between them. The germline V gene has CDR1 LGHDT and CDR2 YNNKEL (reference sequence). This sample also belongs to another study, concerning T cells in Graves' hyperthyroidism and ophthalmopathy.

The specimen comprised peripheral blood mononuclear cells (PBMCs), sampled at new diagnosis, from a patient treated with antithyroid drugs. This receptor was identified in a man aged 40-55 years with Graves disease. This chain joins TRBV3-1 and TRBJ2-5; no firm D call. The DNA for the CDR3 is TGTGCCAGCAGCCACACTAAAGAGACCCAGTACTTC. Protein: CASSHTKETQYF.